A selection of T cell receptor beta chains follows, all from one sample in a study of cytomegalovirus exposure and HLA in healthy donors. Sequenced by immunoSEQ multiplex PCR; TCRdb stores in-frame clones only, minus some. Here the sample spans some 140,000 clones, around 79% being singletons. The sample was PBMCs. Source of these receptors: a female donor in good health and CMV-seronegative. Each CDR3 is given with its conserved first and last residue. Fields, in order: clone size, V gene, J gene, D gene, CDR3 DNA, CDR3 protein. A D gene is named only where the DNA matches it firmly. Clone sizes are given selectively: once, few, many, or a class where the clone is expanded.

>once|TRBV13|TRBJ1-1|.
TGTGCCAGCAGCTTAGGACCCCCGGGACTGAAAGTCGAAGCTTTCTTT
CASSLGPPGLKVEAFF
>.|TRBV5-1|TRBJ2-7|TRBD1
TGCGCCAGCAGCATACAGGGGGGCTACGAGCAGTACTTC
CASSIQGGYEQYF
>few|TRBV7-2|TRBJ2-3|.
TGTGCCAGCAGCTTGGTAGCGGCACCCACAGATACGCAGTATTTT
CASSLVAAPTDTQYF
>.|TRBV5-4|TRBJ1-2|.
TGTGCCAGCAGCTGGGGCGACTATGGCTACACCTTC
CASSWGDYGYTF
>.|TRBV4-1|TRBJ1-5|.
TGCGCCAGCAGCCAAGGGGGAGGGAATCGGCAGCCCCAGCATTTT
CASSQGGGNRQPQHF
>.|TRBV10-3|TRBJ1-6|TRBD1
TGTGCCATCAGCGGACAGGGGAATGCTTCACCCCTCCACTTT
CAISGQGNASPLHF
>.|TRBV28|TRBJ2-7|TRBD1
TGTGCCAGCACCAAGTTTCCTACAGGGGATCTCTTCTACGAGCAGTACTTC
CASTKFPTGDLFYEQYF
>.|TRBV5-4|TRBJ2-1|.
TGTGCCAGCAGCTTGGGACCTACTAGCAACAATGAGCAGTTCTTC
CASSLGPTSNNEQFF
>.|TRBV5-5|TRBJ2-7|.
TGTGCCAGCAGCTTGATTGTGGACTCCCTTATCTCCTACGAGCAGTACTTC
CASSLIVDSLISYEQYF
>few|TRBV9|TRBJ1-1|TRBD1
TGTGCCAGCAGCGTAGAGGGGGCCATCTCGAACACTGAAGCTTTCTTT
CASSVEGAISNTEAFF
>few|TRBV6-5|TRBJ2-1|.
TGTGCCAGCAGACAGGGTTACGAGCAGTTCTTC
CASRQGYEQFF
>.|TRBV5-6|TRBJ2-7|.
TGTGCCAGCAGCTTGGGGGTGGGACTGGAGCAGTACTTC
CASSLGVGLEQYF
>.|TRBV7-2|TRBJ1-3|TRBD1
TGTGCCAGCACCAAGACAGGGGGCTCTGGAAACACCATATATTTT
CASTKTGGSGNTIYF
>.|TRBV29-1|TRBJ2-1|.
TGCAGCGTTGTGAGCAGGGCTGATGAGCAGTTCTTC
CSVVSRADEQFF
>.|TRBV18|TRBJ2-7|TRBD1
TGTGCCAGCTCACCAAGGACAGGGGGATCCTACGAGCAGTACTTC
CASSPRTGGSYEQYF
>.|TRBV25-1|TRBJ2-2|TRBD1
TGTGCCAGCAGTGAAGAGACAGGGTTCACCGGGGAGCTGTTTTTT
CASSEETGFTGELFF
>.|TRBV4-3|TRBJ1-5|TRBD1
TGCGCCAGCAGCCAAGAGCTAGGACAGGGGGACCCTTGGGTGCCCCAGCATTTT
CASSQELGQGDPWVPQHF
>few|TRBV25-1|TRBJ1-1|.
TGTGCCAGCAGCCCTGTGGGCAGGGTTGAGGCTTTCTTT
CASSPVGRVEAFF
>.|TRBV5-1|TRBJ2-3|TRBD2
TGCGCCAGCAGCTTGGTGGCTAGCGGGAGGGCCCAAGATACGCAGTATTTT
CASSLVASGRAQDTQYF
>.|TRBV10-3|TRBJ1-5|.
TGTGCCATCGGTGGGGGGGGCAATCAGCCCCAGCATTTT
CAIGGGGNQPQHF
>.|TRBV7-2|TRBJ1-1|.
TGTGCCAGCAGCTTAAGCGACAGGAACACTGAAGCTTTCTTT
CASSLSDRNTEAFF
>.|TRBV29-1|TRBJ2-1|.
TGCAGCGTTGACAGACAGACCTCCTACAATGAGCAGTTCTTC
CSVDRQTSYNEQFF
>few|TRBV2|TRBJ2-7|.
TGTGCCAGCAGTGGTTTCCTCAGGGGAACCTCCTACGAGCAGTACTTC
CASSGFLRGTSYEQYF
>.|TRBV5-1|TRBJ2-3|.
TGCGCCAGCAGCTTGGAGGGGCGGGGGCCAGATACGCAGTATTTT
CASSLEGRGPDTQYF
>.|TRBV4-2|TRBJ2-2|.
TGTGCCAGCAGCCAAGACGGACTTACAAACACCGGGGAGCTGTTTTTT
CASSQDGLTNTGELFF
>once|TRBV15|TRBJ2-7|.
TGTGCCACCAGCAGAGATCCGGGGGGGACAGTCATCTCCTACGAGCAGTACTTC
CATSRDPGGTVISYEQYF
>.|TRBV5-5|TRBJ2-1|TRBD1
TGTGCCAGCACCCAATCCGGGTTAGGGGACAGTCCCCACAATGAGCAGTTCTTC
CASTQSGLGDSPHNEQFF
>.|TRBV10-3|TRBJ2-7|TRBD2
TGTGCCATCAGTGGCAGTACCCCCACCAGCGGGACCGGAGGCGAGCAGTACTTC
CAISGSTPTSGTGGEQYF
>.|TRBV6-1|TRBJ2-7|.
TGTGCCAGCAGAGGATACGGGAGCCTAGCCTACGAGCAGTACTTC
CASRGYGSLAYEQYF
>.|TRBV9|TRBJ2-2|TRBD2
TGTGCCAGCAGCGTAGTAGGTAGCGGGGGGCCCAACACCGGGGAGCTGTTTTTT
CASSVVGSGGPNTGELFF
>.|TRBV5-1|TRBJ2-1|TRBD2
TGCGCCAGCAGCTTGTCCCCAGCGGGGACGCACAATGAGCAGTTCTTC
CASSLSPAGTHNEQFF
>.|TRBV27|TRBJ2-1|TRBD2
TGTGCCAGCAGTTTATCGACGGCTAGCGGGGGGCCACGCAATGAGCAGTTCTTC
CASSLSTASGGPRNEQFF
>.|TRBV19|TRBJ1-2|.
TGTGCCAGTAGTTTACAGGGATCCAACTATGGCTACACCTTC
CASSLQGSNYGYTF
>few|TRBV5-4|TRBJ1-1|.
TGTGCCAGCAGCTTGTTCAGGGCTGAGGCTTTCTTT
CASSLFRAEAFF
>.|TRBV18|TRBJ2-2|TRBD1
TGTGCCAGCTCACCAGAGGGGGCGCGCAACACCGGGGAGCTGTTTTTT
CASSPEGARNTGELFF
>.|TRBV11-3|TRBJ1-1|.
TGTGCCAGCAGCTTCCGCCGGGAGGGGAACACTGAAGCTTTCTTT
CASSFRREGNTEAFF
>.|TRBV4-1|TRBJ2-2|.
TGCGCCAGCAGCCGGCCCACGGTGCGGGCGAACACCGGGGAGCTGTTTTTT
CASSRPTVRANTGELFF
>.|TRBV11-3|TRBJ1-2|.
TGTGCCAGCAGCTTAGTAGGGGCCGAACGTGGCTACACCTTC
CASSLVGAERGYTF
>.|TRBV5-1|TRBJ2-5|.
TGCGCCAGCAGCCTTGGGACAGATAACTGGGGAGGGACCCAGTACTTC
CASSLGTDNWGGTQYF
>.|TRBV11-3|TRBJ2-3|.
TGTGCCAGCAGCTTAGATCCGACAGATACGCAGTATTTT
CASSLDPTDTQYF
>.|TRBV6-5|TRBJ2-2|.
TGTGCCAGCAGTCGTGGAGCGGGGGAGCTGTTTTTT
CASSRGAGELFF
>.|TRBV7-9|TRBJ1-1|.
TGTGCCAGCAGCTTGGCAGGGCCCAGGATTGAAGCTTTCTTT
CASSLAGPRIEAFF
>.|TRBV7-9|TRBJ2-7|.
TGTGCCAGCAGCTTAATGGGCCTCGAGCAGTACTTC
CASSLMGLEQYF
>.|TRBV7-9|TRBJ2-3|TRBD1
TGTGCCAGCAGCTTAGGGGACAGTAGAATAGCGCAGTATTTT
CASSLGDSRIAQYF
>.|TRBV10-1|TRBJ2-7|TRBD2
TGCGCCAGCAGTAAGACTAGCGGGAGTTCTGGCGAGCAGTACTTC
CASSKTSGSSGEQYF
>.|TRBV10-3|TRBJ2-1|.
TGTGCCATCAGGGAGGGGTCCCGGGACAATGAGCAGTTCTTC
CAIREGSRDNEQFF
>.|TRBV7-2|TRBJ2-7|.
TGTGCCAGCAGCCCCCTCCGTGGCGCGGTCGAGCAGTACTTC
CASSPLRGAVEQYF
>.|TRBV30|TRBJ1-5|.
TGTGCCTGGAGTCCAACAGGGAAGGGCAATCAGCCCCAGCATTTT
CAWSPTGKGNQPQHF